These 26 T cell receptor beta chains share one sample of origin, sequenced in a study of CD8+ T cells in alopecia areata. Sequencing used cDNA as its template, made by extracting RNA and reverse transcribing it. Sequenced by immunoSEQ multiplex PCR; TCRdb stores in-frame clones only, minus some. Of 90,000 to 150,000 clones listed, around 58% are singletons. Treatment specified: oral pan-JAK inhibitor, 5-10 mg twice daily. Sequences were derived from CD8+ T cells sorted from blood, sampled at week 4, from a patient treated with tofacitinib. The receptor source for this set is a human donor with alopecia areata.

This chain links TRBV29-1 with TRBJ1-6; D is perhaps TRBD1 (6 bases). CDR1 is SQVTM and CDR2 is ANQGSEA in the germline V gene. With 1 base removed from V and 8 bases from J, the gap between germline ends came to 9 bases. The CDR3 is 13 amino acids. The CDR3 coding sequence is TGCAGCGTTGAAGGGGACACGGATTCACCCCTCCACTTT. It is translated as CSVEGDTDSPLHF. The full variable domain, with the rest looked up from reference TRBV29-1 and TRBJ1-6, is SAVISQKPSRDICQRGTSLTIQCQVDSQVTMMFWYRQQPGQSLTLIATANQGSEATYESGFVIDKFPISRPNLTFSTLTVSNMSPEDSSIYLCSVEGDTDSPLHFGNGTRLTVT.

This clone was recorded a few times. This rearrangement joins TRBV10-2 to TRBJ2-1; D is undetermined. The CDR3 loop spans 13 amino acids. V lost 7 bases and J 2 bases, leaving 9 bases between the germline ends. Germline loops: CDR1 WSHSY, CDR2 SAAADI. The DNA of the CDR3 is TGCGCCAGCAATCCAACACCCTACAATGAGCAGTTCTTC. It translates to CASNPTPYNEQFF.

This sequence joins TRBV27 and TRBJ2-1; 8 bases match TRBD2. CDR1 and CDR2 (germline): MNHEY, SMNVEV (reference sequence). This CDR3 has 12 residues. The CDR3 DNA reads TGTGCTAGCGGGGAGATCTACAATGAGCAGTTCTTC. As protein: CASGEIYNEQFF.

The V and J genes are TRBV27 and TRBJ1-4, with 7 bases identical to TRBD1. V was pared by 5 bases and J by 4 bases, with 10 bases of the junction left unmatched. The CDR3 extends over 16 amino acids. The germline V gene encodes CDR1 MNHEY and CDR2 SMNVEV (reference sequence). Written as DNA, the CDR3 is TGTGCCAGCAGTAAGGACAGGTCCGAGCTTAATGAAAAACTGTTTTTT. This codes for CASSKDRSELNEKLFF.

Here the CDR3 DNA reads TGTGCCAGTAGGACAGGGGTCTATGGCTACACCTTC. It encodes CASRTGVYGYTF. This sequence joins TRBV25-1 and TRBJ1-2; 9 bases fit TRBD1. Germline V gene lookup returns CDR1 MGHDK and CDR2 SYGVNS. CDR3 length equals 12 residues. Trimming at V came to 9 bases and at J to 4 bases, leaving 3 bases not matched to a gene.

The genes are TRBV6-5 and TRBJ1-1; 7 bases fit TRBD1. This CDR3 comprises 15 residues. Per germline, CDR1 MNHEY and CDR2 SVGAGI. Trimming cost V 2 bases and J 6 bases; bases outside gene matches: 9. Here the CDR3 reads CASSYDWAQGAEAFF. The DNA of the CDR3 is TGTGCCAGCAGTTACGACTGGGCCCAGGGGGCTGAAGCTTTCTTT.

CDR3 in DNA: TGTGCCAGCACCACAGGGGGGCCCCTCTACTATGGCTACACCTTC. It specifies CASTTGGPLYYGYTF. The chain joins TRBV7-9 to TRBJ1-2, with 8 bases that match TRBD1. Trimming at V came to 7 bases and at J to 3 bases, leaving 10 bases not matched to a gene. The CDR3 is 15 amino acids. The germline V gene has CDR1 SEHNR and CDR2 FQNEAQ (reference sequence).

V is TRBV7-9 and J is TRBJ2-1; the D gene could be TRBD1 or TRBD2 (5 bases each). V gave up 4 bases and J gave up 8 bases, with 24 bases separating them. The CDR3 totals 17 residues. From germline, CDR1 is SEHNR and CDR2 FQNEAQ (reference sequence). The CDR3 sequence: CASSSGVGRALTDEQFF. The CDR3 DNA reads TGTGCCAGCAGCTCCGGGGTAGGCAGGGCATTAACTGATGAGCAGTTCTTC. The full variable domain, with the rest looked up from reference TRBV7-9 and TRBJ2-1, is DTGVSQNPRHKITKRGQNVTFRCDPISEHNRLYWYRQTLGQGPEFLTYFQNEAQLEKSRLLSDRFSAERPKGSFSTLEIQRTEQGDSAMYLCASSSGVGRALTDEQFFGPGTRLTVL.

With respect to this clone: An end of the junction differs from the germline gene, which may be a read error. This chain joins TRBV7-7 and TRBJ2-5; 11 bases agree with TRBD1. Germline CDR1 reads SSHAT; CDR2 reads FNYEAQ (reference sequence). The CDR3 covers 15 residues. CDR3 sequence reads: CASSLTGTGGETQYF. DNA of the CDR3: TGTGCTAGCAGCTTAACTGGGACAGGGGGAGAGACCCAGTACTTC.

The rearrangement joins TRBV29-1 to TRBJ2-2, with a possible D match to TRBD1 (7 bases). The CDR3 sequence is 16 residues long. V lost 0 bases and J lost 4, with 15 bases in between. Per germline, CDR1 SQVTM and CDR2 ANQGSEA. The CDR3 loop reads CSVEDAGTEFTGELFF. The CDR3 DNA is TGCAGCGTTGAAGATGCGGGGACAGAGTTCACCGGGGAGCTGTTTTTT.

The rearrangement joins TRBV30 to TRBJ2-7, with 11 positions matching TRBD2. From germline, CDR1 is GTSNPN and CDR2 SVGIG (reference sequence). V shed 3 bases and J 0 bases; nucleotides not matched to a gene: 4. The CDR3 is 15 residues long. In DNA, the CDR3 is TGTGCCTGGAGACTAGCGGGGGACCTCTCCTACGAGCAGTACTTC. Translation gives CAWRLAGDLSYEQYF. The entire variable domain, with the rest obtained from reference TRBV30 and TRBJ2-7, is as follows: SQTIHQWPATLVQPVGSPLSLECTVEGTSNPNLYWYRQAAGRGLQLLFYSVGIGQISSEVPQNLSASRPQDRQFILSSKKLLLSDSGFYLCAWRLAGDLSYEQYFGPGTRLTVT.

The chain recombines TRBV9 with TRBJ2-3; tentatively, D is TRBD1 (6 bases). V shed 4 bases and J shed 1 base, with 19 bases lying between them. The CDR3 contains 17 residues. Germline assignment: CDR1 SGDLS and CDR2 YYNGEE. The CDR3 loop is CASSSRPTGLGTDTQYF. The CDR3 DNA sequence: TGTGCCAGCAGCTCACGACCGACAGGCCTTGGCACAGATACGCAGTATTTT.

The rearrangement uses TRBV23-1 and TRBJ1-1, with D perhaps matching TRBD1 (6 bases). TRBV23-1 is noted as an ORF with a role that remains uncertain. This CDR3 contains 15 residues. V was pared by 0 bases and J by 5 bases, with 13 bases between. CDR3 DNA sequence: TGCGCCAGCAGTCAATCGCCAGGGGAAGAAACTGAAGCTTTCTTT. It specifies CASSQSPGEETEAFF.

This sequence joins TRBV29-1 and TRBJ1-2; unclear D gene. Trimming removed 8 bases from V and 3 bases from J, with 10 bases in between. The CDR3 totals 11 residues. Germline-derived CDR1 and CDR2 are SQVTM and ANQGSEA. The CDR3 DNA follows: TGCAGCCATATCGGGGACTATGGCTACACCTTC. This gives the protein CSHIGDYGYTF.

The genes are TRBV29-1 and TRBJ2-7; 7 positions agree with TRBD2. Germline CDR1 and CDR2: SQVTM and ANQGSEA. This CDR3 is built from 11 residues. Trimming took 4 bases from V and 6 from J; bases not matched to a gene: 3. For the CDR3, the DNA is TGCAGCGTTGCTGGCGGGAGCGAGCAGTACTTC. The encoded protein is CSVAGGSEQYF.

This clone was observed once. CDR3 bases: TGTGCCAGCAACCAACAGGGATCGGTGGTCGCTGAAGCTTTCTTT. This sequence encodes CASNQQGSVVAEAFF. The chain links TRBV30 to TRBJ1-1, with a possible D match to TRBD1 (6 bases). V lost 8 bases, J lost 6 bases, and 25 bases lay in between. From germline, CDR1 is GTSNPN and CDR2 SVGIG (reference sequence). The CDR3 length is 15 residues.

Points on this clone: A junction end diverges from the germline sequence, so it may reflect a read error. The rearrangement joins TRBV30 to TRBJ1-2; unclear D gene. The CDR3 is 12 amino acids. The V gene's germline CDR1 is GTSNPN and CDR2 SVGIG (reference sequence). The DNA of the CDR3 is TGTGCCTGGAGTGGAAGTATGGTGGGCTACATCTTC. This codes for CAWSGSMVGYIF.

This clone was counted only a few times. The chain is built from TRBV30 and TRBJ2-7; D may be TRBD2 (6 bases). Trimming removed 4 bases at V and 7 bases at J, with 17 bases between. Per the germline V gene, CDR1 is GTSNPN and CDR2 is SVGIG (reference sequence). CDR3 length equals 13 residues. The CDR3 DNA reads TGTGCCTGGACAGTCGAGGACGGGGGAGAGCAGTACTTC. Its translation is CAWTVEDGGEQYF.

CDR3: CSVDETGVETQYF. CDR3 nucleotide sequence: TGCAGCGTTGACGAAACAGGGGTCGAGACCCAGTACTTC. This chain links TRBV29-1 with TRBJ2-5, with TRBD1 matching over 7 bases. Germline values: CDR1 SQVTM, CDR2 ANQGSEA. The CDR3 extends over 13 amino acids. V gave up 3 bases and J gave up 5 bases; unmatched junction bases: 6.

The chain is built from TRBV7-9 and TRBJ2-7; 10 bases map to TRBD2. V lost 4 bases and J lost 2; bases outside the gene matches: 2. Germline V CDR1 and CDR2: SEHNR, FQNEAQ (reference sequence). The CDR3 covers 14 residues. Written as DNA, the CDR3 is TGTGCCAGCAGCTATGGACTAGCGGCCTACGAGCAGTACTTC. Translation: CASSYGLAAYEQYF.

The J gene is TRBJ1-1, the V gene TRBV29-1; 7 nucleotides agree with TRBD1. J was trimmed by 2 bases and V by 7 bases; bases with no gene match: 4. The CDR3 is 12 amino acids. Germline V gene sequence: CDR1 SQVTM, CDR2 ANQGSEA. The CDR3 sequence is CSERDSNTEAFF. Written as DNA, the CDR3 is TGCAGCGAACGGGACAGCAACACTGAAGCTTTCTTT.

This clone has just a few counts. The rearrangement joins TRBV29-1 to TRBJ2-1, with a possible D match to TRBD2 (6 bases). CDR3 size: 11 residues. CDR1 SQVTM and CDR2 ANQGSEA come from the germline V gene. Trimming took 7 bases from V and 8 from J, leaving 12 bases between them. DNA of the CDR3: TGCAGCGGGAGGGGATCGGATGAGCAGTTCTTC. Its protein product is CSGRGSDEQFF.

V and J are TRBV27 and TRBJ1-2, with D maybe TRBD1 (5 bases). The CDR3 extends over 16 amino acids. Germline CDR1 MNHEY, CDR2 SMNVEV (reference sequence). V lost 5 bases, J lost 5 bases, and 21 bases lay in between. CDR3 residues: CASSVVGRDGLYGYTF. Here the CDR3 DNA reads TGTGCCAGCAGTGTCGTGGGGCGGGACGGACTATATGGCTACACCTTC.

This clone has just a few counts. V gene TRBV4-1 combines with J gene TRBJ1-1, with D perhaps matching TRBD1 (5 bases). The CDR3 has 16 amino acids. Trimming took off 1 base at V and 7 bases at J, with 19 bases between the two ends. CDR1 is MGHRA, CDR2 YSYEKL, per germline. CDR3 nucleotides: TGCGCCAGCAGCCAAGCGCAGGGAGGCTACGGGGATGAAGCTTTCTTT. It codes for CASSQAQGGYGDEAFF.

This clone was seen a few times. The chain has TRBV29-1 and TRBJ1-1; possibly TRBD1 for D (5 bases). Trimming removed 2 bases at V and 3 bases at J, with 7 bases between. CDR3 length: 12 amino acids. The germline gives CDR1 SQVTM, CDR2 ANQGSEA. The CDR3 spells CSVERGDTEAFF. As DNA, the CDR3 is TGCAGCGTTGAAAGAGGGGACACTGAAGCTTTCTTT.

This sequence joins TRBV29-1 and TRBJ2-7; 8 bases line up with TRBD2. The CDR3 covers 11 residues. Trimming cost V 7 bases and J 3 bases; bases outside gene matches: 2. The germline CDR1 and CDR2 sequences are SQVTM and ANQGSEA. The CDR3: CSAAGVYEQYF. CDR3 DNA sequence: TGCAGCGCAGCGGGGGTCTACGAGCAGTACTTC.